This T cell receptor (beta chain) was profiled in a study of blood T cell repertoires in COVID-19. Study background: Sites in the United States, Italy and Spain provided acute and convalescent COVID-19 samples.

All enrollees were roughly 18 to 89 years old and from about 24 US areas. Allocation to cohorts depended on clinical history reported by the participants. There are 14 residues in the CDR3. Trimming stripped 5 bases from V and 4 bases from J, with 11 bases between. Germline CDR1 reads LGHDT; CDR2 reads YNNKEL (reference sequence). Per the original data handling: Amplifying reference gene primers gave estimates of nucleated cell counts. TCRdb's copy holds only in-frame clones and misses some; the assay was immunoSEQ multiplex PCR. V, J and clone size are those of that table, while D and trimming were read from the DNA. The sample has approximately 480,000 clones, approximately 86% seen once.

Sequenced: PBMCs or T cells enriched from blood (not recorded which). The receptor was derived from a young woman who had recovered from COVID-19. The rearrangement joins TRBV3-1 (or the pseudogene TRBV3-2) to TRBJ2-2; tentative D call: TRBD1 (6 bases). The CDR3 coding sequence is TGTGCCAGCAGCGGTTGGGGGCGCACCGGGGAGCTGTTTTTT. It translates to CASSGWGRTGELFF.